This record looks at one T cell receptor beta chain sequence and its context. What it binds is unknown. RNA was extracted with the RNeasy kit, and a quantity of roughly 0.5 to 1 ug was reverse transcribed using random hexamers. Amplification of TCR beta CDR3 used immunoSEQ multiplex PCR across 54 Vbeta and 13 Jbeta. TCRdb re-derived calls from the immunoSEQ multiplex PCR reads in MiXCR, one entry per CDR3 protein. The data show approximately 120,000 distinct CDR3 sequences, with around 94% seen just once and about 0.19% held by the top ten. The data derive from a study of CD8 T cells in Susac syndrome. Trimming shortened V by 4 bases and J by 4 bases, and 13 bases separated the two germline ends. Germline V gene data show CDR1 as MGHRA and CDR2 as YSYEKL. CDR3 length: 14 residues. Study results and caveats: A few Susac-specific public clones appeared in CD8+ TEMRA repertoires, and 15 to 20 in total CD8+ repertoires.

FACS was used to enrich TEMRA cells, whereas the CD8+ and CD4+ T cells were obtained by negative isolation. The rearrangement links TRBV4-1 to TRBJ1-1; D gene unclear. The sequence was obtained from a human donor with Susac syndrome. Sequencing was carried out using CD8+ T cells from PBMCs. CDR3 DNA: TGCGCCAGCAGCCCCGCGGCAAGGACCACTGAAGCTTTCTTT. Encoded protein: CASSPAARTTEAFF.